This T cell receptor (beta chain) is from a study of Graves' ophthalmopathy and Graves' hyperthyroidism. The sample holds a few counts of this clonotype. Germline assignment: CDR1 SGHTA and CDR2 FQGNSA. The ends were cut back, 4 bases at V and 3 bases at J, with 16 bases in the middle. The CDR3 spans 15 residues. TCR beta CDR3 amplification used RNA transcripts. Investigators did first-round RT-PCR with HTBI primers, then second-round multiplex PCR. TCRdb analysed the multiplex PCR reads with MiXCR anew, one entry per CDR3 protein. The data contain 620,000 or so distinct CDR3 sequences, over 20% of them singletons.

The chain employs TRBV7-2 and TRBJ2-7; TRBD1 is a possible D gene (5 bases). The sequencing sample was made of peripheral blood. The clonotype originates from a woman aged 18-30 years with stable Graves' hyperthyroidism. Some clones in this sample may be carry-over from other donors' samples. The CDR3 sequence is CASSYAWGIDYEQYF. The CDR3 DNA is TGTGCCAGCAGCTACGCGTGGGGCATCGACTACGAGCAGTACTTC.